The source of this TCR beta chain is a study of PD-1 blockade in classical Hodgkin lymphoma (dated by TCRdb to 2018 to 2020). Regarding the research as a whole: Nivolumab dosing was 3 mg/kg intravenously every 2 weeks, continuing until either disease progression or unacceptable toxicity. To define a peripheral blood immune signature of response to PD-1 blockade in classical Hodgkin lymphoma, the study combined TCR beta sequencing with CyTOF.

The time point label of this sample denotes: cycle 1 day 1 (C1D1), immediately before nivolumab initiation. All trial patients had relapsed after autologous stem cell transplantation, with cohorts A, B and C differing in prior brentuximab vedotin exposure. The trial cohort comprised some 60 patients with relapsed/refractory classical Hodgkin lymphoma whose best overall responses were complete response, partial response or progressive disease. Single-agent nivolumab was administered to trial patients in the multi-cohort phase II CheckMate 205 trial. Best overall response was determined by an independent review committee according to the 2007 International Working Group response criteria. PBMCs from the trial were collected at three points: immediately before nivolumab initiation (C1D1), and during therapy at cycle 2 day 1 and cycle 4 day 1. Peripheral blood was collected in 8 mL Vacutainer Cell Preparation Tubes, from which PBMCs were isolated by centrifugation and then cryopreserved.

For this clone: No antigen is known for it. The record has no base qualities; no much larger clone is one base away.

On the study overall, not on this receptor specifically: Only a single clinical trial cohort was studied, and what caused the repertoire differences, possibly disease activity or prior therapy, remained undefined. CD4+ but not CD8+ TCR diversity rose significantly by C4D1 (p=0.0027 vs p=0.16), most apparent in complete responders (p=0.02). Trial patients with a complete response had baseline diversity similar to that of newly diagnosed patients, while partial responders and progressors had significantly lower diversity. Baseline TCR diversity was reported to be lower in newly diagnosed patients than in healthy donors, and even lower in relapsed/refractory patients. Lower diversity was seen in patients whose nivolumab began less than 1 year after ASCT, and these patients were left out of later analyses so that immune reconstitution would not confound the results.

The Qiagen DNeasy kit was used to extract genomic DNA both from unsorted PBMCs and from the negatively selected CD4+ and CD8+ fractions. Using primers that anneal to V and J segments, immunoSEQ multiplex PCR amplified the TCR beta CDR3 regions. A synthetic immune receptor repertoire was used to minimize amplification bias, and any residual bias was removed computationally once sequencing was done. On the study's bioinformatics: Repertoire diversity was quantified as the Shannon entropy index using custom Python scripts. Unsorted, CD4+ and CD8+ repertoires were analyzed separately, except in combined analyses where CD4+ and CD8+ sequences were merged in silico. A clone was considered expanded if an increase in frequency of at least 2-fold after treatment relative to C1D1 was found, and a pseudocount of 0.5 was applied to clones undetected at baseline. Singleton clones were defined as clones with 0 or 1 copy at C1D1, and non-singleton clones were defined as clones with 2 or more copies. By matching protein sequences in sorted samples from the same patient, clones expanded in unsorted samples were annotated as CD4+, CD8+ or unknown. Wilcoxon tests on paired samples were used to test diversity changes from C1D1 to C4D1. Here the immuneACCESS table is served through TCRdb, limited to in-frame sequences with V and J called. Missing clones are a known gap in these copies; in checked studies unresolved V genes cover under half, and the rest lacks a known reason. For V, J and clone size, that table is used; D and trimming come from the DNA. For this sample there are about 97,000 clones; over 80% appear just once. The top ten hold 9% to 15% of the sample.

Cut back by 0 bases and 0 bases, the V and J ends lie 11 bases apart. Measured from the cysteine to the phenylalanine, the CDR3 is 16 residues long. Just the 48-base CDR3 DNA is kept, in frame starting at base 1. According to the germline V gene, CDR1 reads MDHEN and CDR2 reads SYDVKM. This sample comprised peripheral blood mononuclear cells (PBMCs), obtained at baseline. Recombination linked TRBV28 to TRBJ1-2; no D gene is confidently identified. This TCR was recovered from a human donor with classical Hodgkin lymphoma. In nucleotides, the sequence is TGTGCCAGCAGTTTATGGGGCGGAACAACTAACTATGGCTACACCTTC. It specifies CASSLWGGTTNYGYTF.